Following are 28 T cell receptor beta chains from one sample sequenced in a study of control samples from healthy donors and cancer patients. Some clones are missing from TCRdb's copy, which holds only in-frame ones; the method was immunoSEQ multiplex PCR. The sample includes 70,000 to 80,000 clones, approximately 88% of them seen just once. The specimen was blood. The receptors shown here come from a man aged 45-60 years in good health.

The chain is built from TRBV4-1 and TRBJ2-1; 8 nucleotides match TRBD1. Germline V lookup: CDR1 MGHRA, CDR2 YSYEKL. After removal of 5 bases from V and 5 bases from J, the junction contained 8 bases not matched to a gene. There are 15 residues in the CDR3. CDR3 sequence (DNA): TGCGCCAGCAGCTTTTGGACAGGGAGAAACAATGAGCAGTTCTTC. Translation gives CASSFWTGRNNEQFF.

This clone has just one count. The chain employs TRBV28 and TRBJ1-5; TRBD1 is a possible D gene (5 bases). Germline V gives CDR1 MDHEN, CDR2 SYDVKM. Trimming took 2 bases from V and 4 from J, leaving 15 bases between them. The CDR3 runs to 16 residues. The CDR3: CASSLLRGPGNQPQHF. Here the CDR3 DNA reads TGTGCCAGCAGTTTACTCCGGGGACCGGGGAATCAGCCCCAGCATTTT.

The rearrangement links TRBV19 to TRBJ1-2, with 8 bases that match TRBD1. The V gene's germline CDR1 is LNHDA and CDR2 SQIVND (reference sequence). V trimming: 5 bases; J trimming: 2 bases; junction bases outside the gene matches: 10. CDR3 size: 16 residues. CDR3 region: CASSPGTGQANYGYTF. For the CDR3, the DNA is TGTGCCAGTAGTCCCGGGACAGGCCAAGCCAACTATGGCTACACCTTC.

The CDR3 coding sequence is TGTGCCAGCAGGCGGACAGCTGAAGCTTTCTTT. It yields the protein CASRRTAEAFF. V usage is TRBV28 and J usage is TRBJ1-1; D perhaps matches TRBD1 (6 bases). The CDR3 is 11 residues long. V lost 6 bases, J lost 6 bases, and 8 bases lay in between. Germline V gene data show CDR1 as MDHEN and CDR2 as SYDVKM.

This clone was counted a single time. This sequence joins TRBV10-3 and TRBJ2-1, with 10 nucleotides matching TRBD1. Germline CDR1 and CDR2: ENHRY and SYGVKD. This CDR3 spans 17 amino acids. The J segment lost 7 bases and the V segment lost 5 bases, leaving 14 bases of the junction unmatched. The CDR3 spells CAISFTGGTGVGNEQFF. The CDR3 coding sequence is TGTGCCATCAGTTTCACTGGGGGGACAGGGGTGGGAAATGAGCAGTTCTTC.

The chain has TRBV7-9 and TRBJ1-1; 7 bases line up with TRBD1. Trimming at V came to 6 bases and at J to 1 base, leaving 5 bases not matched to a gene. In germline, CDR1 is SEHNR, CDR2 FQNEAQ (reference sequence). The CDR3 extends over 14 amino acids. CDR3 sequence: CASRAGTANTEAFF. CDR3 bases: TGTGCCAGCAGAGCCGGGACAGCGAACACTGAAGCTTTCTTT.

The CDR3: CASSLRLAGVETQYF. DNA of the CDR3: TGTGCCAGCAGCTTAAGGCTAGCGGGAGTAGAGACCCAGTACTTC. The chain joins TRBV7-2 to TRBJ2-5; 10 bases fit TRBD2. The CDR3 contains 15 residues. Germline CDR1 is SGHTA and CDR2 is FQGNSA. With 2 bases clipped from V and 4 bases from J, the junction kept 4 bases outside the gene matches.

The sample holds a few counts of this clone. The chain links TRBV29-1 to TRBJ1-1, with 7 positions matching TRBD1. The CDR3 runs 11 residues. Trimming took 3 bases from V and 10 from J; bases not matched to a gene: 5. Germline CDR1 is SQVTM and CDR2 is ANQGSEA. The CDR3 spells CSVERQGGAFF. CDR3 coding DNA: TGCAGCGTTGAGAGACAGGGAGGAGCTTTCTTT. Looking up the rest from reference TRBV29-1 and TRBJ1-1 gives the full variable domain: SAVISQKPSRDICQRGTSLTIQCQVDSQVTMMFWYRQQPGQSLTLIATANQGSEATYESGFVIDKFPISRPNLTFSTLTVSNMSPEDSSIYLCSVERQGGAFFGQGTRLTVV.

The rearrangement uses TRBV7-9 and TRBJ2-3; perhaps TRBD2 as D (6 bases). The CDR3 has 13 amino acids. Germline values: CDR1 SEHNR, CDR2 FQNEAQ (reference sequence). V lost 7 bases and J lost 2, with 10 bases in between. CDR3 amino acids: CASIVLATDTQYF. In nucleotides, the CDR3 is TGTGCCAGCATCGTACTAGCCACAGATACGCAGTATTTT. The full variable domain, rest sourced from reference TRBV7-9 and TRBJ2-3, is DTGVSQNPRHKITKRGQNVTFRCDPISEHNRLYWYRQTLGQGPEFLTYFQNEAQLEKSRLLSDRFSAERPKGSFSTLEIQRTEQGDSAMYLCASIVLATDTQYFGPGTRLTVL.

A few counts support this clone. This chain joins TRBV19 and TRBJ2-7; D not certain. CDR3 length: 12 amino acids. Germline V gene sequence: CDR1 LNHDA, CDR2 SQIVND (reference sequence). Trimming took off 5 bases at V and 1 base at J, with 6 bases between the two ends. CDR3 coding DNA: TGTGCCAGTAGTTCTCAATCCTACGAGCAGTACTTC. Translation gives CASSSQSYEQYF. The variable domain in full, with the rest retrieved from reference TRBV19 and TRBJ2-7, is DGGITQSPKYLFRKEGQNVTLSCEQNLNHDAMYWYRQDPGQGLRLIYYSQIVNDFQKGDIAEGYSVSREKKESFPLTVTSAQKNPTAFYLCASSSQSYEQYFGPGTRLTVT.

The chain employs TRBV5-6 and TRBJ1-5, with 9 bases lining up with TRBD1. The ends lost 3 bases at V and 6 bases at J; junction bases unmatched: 1. The CDR3 spans 13 residues. The germline V gene has CDR1 SGHDT and CDR2 YYEEEE. The CDR3 spells CASSWDRAQPQHF. Here the CDR3 DNA reads TGTGCCAGCAGCTGGGACAGGGCTCAGCCCCAGCATTTT.

The chain carries TRBV5-4 and TRBJ1-2; 10 positions agree with TRBD1. Germline V gives CDR1 SGHNT, CDR2 YYREEE (reference sequence). Germline trimming cut 3 bases from V and 8 bases from J; bases unmatched to any gene: 13. The CDR3 is made up of 16 amino acids. CDR3 residues: CASSSRTGTGEKGYTF. CDR3 nucleotides: TGTGCCAGCAGCTCCCGAACGGGGACAGGGGAGAAAGGCTACACCTTC.

The CDR3: CASSLAGGNNEQFF. Here the CDR3 DNA reads TGCGCCAGCAGCTTAGCGGGAGGGAACAATGAGCAGTTCTTC. The chain has TRBV5-1 and TRBJ2-1; 10 positions agree with TRBD2. J was trimmed by 5 bases and V by 2 bases; bases with no gene match: 1. The CDR3 length is 14 residues. Germline CDR1 and CDR2: SGHRS and YFSETQ.

The chain uses TRBV11-3 and TRBJ1-1, with D perhaps TRBD1 (5 bases). Germline V gene sequence: CDR1 SGHNT, CDR2 YENEEA. The CDR3 consists of 15 residues. V lost 3 bases and J lost 3, with 14 bases in between. CDR3 DNA: TGTGCCAGCAGCTTGGGGGGGAGACAGTACACTGAAGCTTTCTTT. Protein sequence: CASSLGGRQYTEAFF. The full variable domain, its missing parts supplied by reference TRBV11-3 and TRBJ1-1, is EAGVVQSPRYKIIEKKQPVAFWCNPISGHNTLYWYLQNLGQGPELLIRYENEEAVDDSQLPKDRFSAERLKGVDSTLKIQPAELGDSAVYLCASSLGGRQYTEAFFGQGTRLTVV.

This clone has a single count. The chain links TRBV7-9 to TRBJ2-3; possibly TRBD1 for D (6 bases). Per germline, CDR1 SEHNR and CDR2 FQNEAQ (reference sequence). The CDR3 extends over 16 amino acids. With 5 bases removed from V and 0 bases from J, the gap between germline ends came to 15 bases. The DNA for the CDR3 is TGTGCCAGCAGCCTTAGACAGGACCCTAGCACAGATACGCAGTATTTT. Protein sequence: CASSLRQDPSTDTQYF.

The chain combines TRBV19 with TRBJ1-2, with D possibly being TRBD1 (6 bases). This CDR3 is 13 amino acids long. Germline V gene sequence: CDR1 LNHDA, CDR2 SQIVND (reference sequence). V lost 9 bases and J lost 4, with 15 bases in between. This CDR3 reads CARPPDRSYGYTF. The CDR3 DNA follows: TGTGCCAGACCCCCGGACAGAAGCTATGGCTACACCTTC.

The V and J genes are TRBV6-2 or TRBV6-3 and TRBJ1-1, with 7 nucleotides matching TRBD1. The CDR3 consists of 14 residues. Trimming took 0 bases from V and 5 from J; bases not matched to a gene: 3. Germline values: CDR1 MNHEY, CDR2 SVGEGT. CDR3 region: CASSYSQGGTEAFF. The CDR3 nucleotides read TGTGCCAGCAGTTACTCCCAGGGGGGGACTGAAGCTTTCTTT.

The chain couples TRBV5-1 to TRBJ1-4, with unresolved D. The ends were cut back, 0 bases at V and 8 bases at J, with 11 bases in the middle. CDR3 length: 14 amino acids. The germline V gene has CDR1 SGHRS and CDR2 YFSETQ. In nucleotides, the CDR3 is TGCGCCAGCAGCTTGGTCGGGGATGAGGAAAAACTGTTTTTT. Translated: CASSLVGDEEKLFF.

The chain combines TRBV30 with TRBJ1-5, with unresolved D. V was trimmed by 1 base and J by 7 bases, leaving 14 bases between them. The CDR3 extends over 14 amino acids. The germline CDR1 and CDR2 sequences are GTSNPN and SVGIG (reference sequence). CDR3 sequence: CAWSGGVGGQPQHF. DNA for the CDR3: TGTGCCTGGAGTGGAGGCGTTGGAGGACAGCCCCAGCATTTT.

This clone appeared a few times. Here the CDR3 reads CASSLAAGKGYSPLHF. CDR3 DNA: TGTGCCAGCAGCTTAGCGGCAGGGAAGGGTTATTCACCCCTCCACTTT. The chain employs TRBV11-2 and TRBJ1-6, with D tentatively TRBD1 (5 bases). From germline, CDR1 is SGHAT and CDR2 FQNNGV. The V end lost 1 base, the J end lost 8 bases, and 15 bases lay between the germline ends. The CDR3 runs to 16 residues.

V is TRBV20-1 and J is TRBJ1-2; 7 bases match TRBD1. Germline V gene sequence: CDR1 DFQATT, CDR2 SNEGSKA (reference sequence). The CDR3 has 11 amino acids. The CDR3 region has the DNA TGCAGCGCAGGGGGTGGGTATGGCTACACCTTC. This codes for CSAGGGYGYTF.

This clone occurred a few times. The V and J genes are TRBV30 and TRBJ2-2, with D perhaps TRBD2 (6 bases). Trimming cost V 4 bases and J 7 bases, with 13 bases left between them. The CDR3 length is 13 residues. Germline V CDR1 and CDR2: GTSNPN, SVGIG (reference sequence). The CDR3 region has the DNA TGTGCCTGGATGGCGGGAAGGGTCGGGGAGCTGTTTTTT. It translates to CAWMAGRVGELFF.

This clone was seen once. The V gene is TRBV5-4, the J gene TRBJ1-1, with TRBD1 as a possible D gene (5 bases). Germline V lookup: CDR1 SGHNT, CDR2 YYREEE (reference sequence). This CDR3 region has 15 residues. Trimming shortened V by 0 bases and J by 1 base, and 10 bases separated the two germline ends. In DNA, the CDR3 is TGTGCCAGCAGCTTGGGGGACCTGGCGAACACTGAAGCTTTCTTT. Translating it yields CASSLGDLANTEAFF.

Here the CDR3 reads CAWSLVDETQYF. The CDR3 nucleotides read TGTGCCTGGAGTTTAGTGGATGAGACCCAGTACTTC. The chain has TRBV30 and TRBJ2-5; D remains unclear. The CDR3 has 12 amino acids. CDR1 GTSNPN and CDR2 SVGIG come from the germline V gene (reference sequence). Trimming shortened V by 2 bases and J by 5 bases, and 9 bases separated the two germline ends.

The rearrangement uses TRBV13 and TRBJ1-1, with D maybe TRBD1 (6 bases). CDR1 and CDR2 (germline): PRHDT, FYEKMQ (reference sequence). The CDR3 is 12 residues long. Trimming took off 1 base at V and 7 bases at J, with 7 bases between the two ends. The CDR3 DNA reads TGTGCCAGCAGCTTAGAGGACAGTGAAGCTTTCTTT. Translation gives CASSLEDSEAFF.

The J gene is TRBJ1-1, the V gene TRBV19; D unresolved. V shed 6 bases and J shed 2 bases, with 16 bases lying between them. This CDR3 has 15 residues. The germline V gene has CDR1 LNHDA and CDR2 SQIVND (reference sequence). The chain's CDR3 is CASSPRKGFNTEAFF. The CDR3 DNA reads TGTGCCAGTAGCCCTCGGAAGGGCTTCAACACTGAAGCTTTCTTT.

The V and J genes are TRBV19 and TRBJ2-3, with TRBD2 matching 10 bases. Per the germline V gene, CDR1 is LNHDA and CDR2 is SQIVND (reference sequence). After removal of 5 bases from V and 5 bases from J, the junction contained 10 bases not matched to a gene. This CDR3 region has 16 residues. The CDR3 sequence: CASSVASGSSGDTQYF. CDR3 nucleotide sequence: TGTGCCAGTAGTGTGGCTAGCGGGAGTTCGGGAGATACGCAGTATTTT.

The J gene is TRBJ2-5, the V gene TRBV4-2; D gene ambiguous. Per germline, CDR1 LGHNA and CDR2 YNFKEQ. With 0 bases removed from V and 0 bases from J, the gap between germline ends came to 2 bases. The CDR3 runs to 13 residues. The CDR3 DNA reads TGTGCCAGCAGCCAAGAAAACCAAGAGACCCAGTACTTC. This encodes CASSQENQETQYF.